A single TCR beta chain is shown here with its context. Its antigen is not identified. The sample belongs to a study of blood T cells in healthy people across ages. Study-wide results and limits: A roughly linear fall in TCR beta diversity per million T cells was seen with increasing age.

PBMCs, at least 7 million per sample, were isolated. Germline-derived CDR1 and CDR2 are MGHDK and SYGVNS. The CDR3 is 11 amino acids. Trimming removed 2 bases at V and 11 bases at J, with 9 bases between. Primers used in a second PCR of roughly 7 to 12 cycles were a sample-barcoded 5' primer and a J-beta primer mix. Every cDNA molecule bore a tag from a template-switch adaptor containing 12 random nucleotides. Per sample, CDR3-containing paired-end reads numbered at least 3 million. One entry per CDR3 protein, called by TCRdb with MiXCR from the 5' RACE reads. Among about a million distinct CDR3 sequences, 51% were seen once, and the ten largest hold around a fifth.

This receptor was obtained from a woman between 55 and 75 years old in good health. The source material was blood. The J gene is TRBJ2-5, the V gene TRBV25-1; the D is unclear. CDR3 loop: CASSEMGQQYF. DNA of the CDR3: TGTGCCAGCAGTGAAATGGGTCAGCAGTACTTC.